This TCR beta chain was sequenced in a study of T cells in Graves' hyperthyroidism and ophthalmopathy. Study details: Before treatment of any kind, peripheral blood was taken at initial diagnosis. Study-level results: Most clonotypes expanded in the thyroid (above 0.001) were also present in blood.

Amplification of TCR beta CDR3 regions used RNA as the template. During a first-round RT-PCR of the TCR CDR3, the HTBI primer set was used. TCRdb reprocessed the multiplex PCR reads with MiXCR, giving one entry per CDR3 protein. This sample yields 130,000 or so distinct CDR3 sequences, of which approximately 20% are seen a single time; roughly 71% belongs to the top ten. From more than 9.5 ml of fresh peripheral blood, PBMCs were isolated. Concerning this clonotype itself: The target antigen is unknown.

The CDR3 has 13 amino acids. The V end lost 6 bases, the J end lost 8 bases, and 16 bases lay between the germline ends. Per germline, CDR1 MRHNA and CDR2 SNTAGT. V is TRBV6-4 and J is TRBJ1-1, with D unresolved. Material for sequencing was blood. The TCR was taken from a woman aged 50 to 65 with Graves' hyperthyroidism that later progressed to Graves' ophthalmopathy. The CDR3 DNA follows: TGTGCCAGCAGCCCATCCTCCGCTGGGGAAGCTTTCTTT. Its translation: CASSPSSAGEAFF.